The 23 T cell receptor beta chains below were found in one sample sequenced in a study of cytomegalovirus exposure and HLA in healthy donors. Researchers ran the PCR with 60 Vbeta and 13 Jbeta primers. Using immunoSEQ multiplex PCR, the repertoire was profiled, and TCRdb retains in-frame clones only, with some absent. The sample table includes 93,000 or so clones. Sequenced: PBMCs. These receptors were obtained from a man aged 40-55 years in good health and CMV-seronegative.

The CDR3 sequence: CASSSQQGSTDTQYF. The CDR3 region has the DNA TGTGCCAGCAGCTCACAACAGGGTTCCACAGATACGCAGTATTTT. V is TRBV7-9 and J is TRBJ2-3; the D gene is possibly TRBD1 (6 bases). The V end lost 4 bases, the J end lost 2 bases, and 13 bases lay between the germline ends. The germline CDR1 and CDR2 sequences are SEHNR and FQNEAQ (reference sequence). This CDR3 has 15 amino acids.

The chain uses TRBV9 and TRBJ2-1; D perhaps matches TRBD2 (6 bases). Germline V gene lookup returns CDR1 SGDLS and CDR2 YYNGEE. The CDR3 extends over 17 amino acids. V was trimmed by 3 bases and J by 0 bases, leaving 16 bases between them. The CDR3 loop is CASSAGVAASSYNEQFF. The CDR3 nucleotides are TGTGCCAGCAGCGCGGGGGTAGCGGCCAGCTCCTACAATGAGCAGTTCTTC.

The DNA of the CDR3 is TGTGCCAGCAGCTTGGCGGAGCTTGGCTACACCTTC. As protein: CASSLAELGYTF. The V call is TRBV5-4, the J call TRBJ1-2, with unresolved D. In germline, CDR1 is SGHNT, CDR2 YYREEE (reference sequence). Trimming shortened V by 0 bases and J by 7 bases, and 7 bases separated the two germline ends. This CDR3 comprises 12 residues.

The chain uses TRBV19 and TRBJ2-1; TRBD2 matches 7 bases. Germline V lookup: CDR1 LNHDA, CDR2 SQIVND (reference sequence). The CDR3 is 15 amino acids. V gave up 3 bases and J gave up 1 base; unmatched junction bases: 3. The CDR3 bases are TGTGCCAGTAGTATGACGGGAGGTTCCTACAATGAGCAGTTCTTC. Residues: CASSMTGGSYNEQFF.

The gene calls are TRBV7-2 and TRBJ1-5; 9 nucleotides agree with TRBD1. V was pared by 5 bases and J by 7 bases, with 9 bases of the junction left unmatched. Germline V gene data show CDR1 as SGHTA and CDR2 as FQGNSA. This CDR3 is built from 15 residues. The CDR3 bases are TGTGCCAGCAGCGCGATGACAGGGGGGAAGCAGCCCCAGCATTTT. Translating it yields CASSAMTGGKQPQHF.

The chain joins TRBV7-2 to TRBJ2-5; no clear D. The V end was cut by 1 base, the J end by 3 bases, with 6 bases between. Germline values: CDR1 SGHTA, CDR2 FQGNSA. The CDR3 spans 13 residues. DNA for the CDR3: TGTGCCAGCAGCTTAGGACATAAAGAGACCCAGTACTTC. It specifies CASSLGHKETQYF.

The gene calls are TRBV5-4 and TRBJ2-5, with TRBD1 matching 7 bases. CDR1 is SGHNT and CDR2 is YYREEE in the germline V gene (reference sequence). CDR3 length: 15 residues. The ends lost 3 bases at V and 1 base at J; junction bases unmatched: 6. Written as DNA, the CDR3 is TGTGCCAGCAGCTCGAGACAGGGCGCCCAAGAGACCCAGTACTTC. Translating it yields CASSSRQGAQETQYF.

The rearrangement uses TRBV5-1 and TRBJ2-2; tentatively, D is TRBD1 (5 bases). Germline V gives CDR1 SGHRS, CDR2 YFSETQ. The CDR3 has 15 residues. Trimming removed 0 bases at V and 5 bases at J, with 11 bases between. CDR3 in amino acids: CASSLVPGNTGELFF. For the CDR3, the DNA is TGCGCCAGCAGCTTGGTTCCAGGGAATACCGGGGAGCTGTTTTTT.

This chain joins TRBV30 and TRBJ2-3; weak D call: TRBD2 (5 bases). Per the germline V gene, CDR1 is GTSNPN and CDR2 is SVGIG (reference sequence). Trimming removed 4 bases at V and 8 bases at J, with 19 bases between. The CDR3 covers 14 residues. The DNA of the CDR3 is TGTGCCTGGACTCTCCCACCGACGGCGGGTACGCAGTATTTT. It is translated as CAWTLPPTAGTQYF. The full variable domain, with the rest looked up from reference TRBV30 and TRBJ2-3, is SQTIHQWPATLVQPVGSPLSLECTVEGTSNPNLYWYRQAAGRGLQLLFYSVGIGQISSEVPQNLSASRPQDRQFILSSKKLLLSDSGFYLCAWTLPPTAGTQYFGPGTRLTVL.

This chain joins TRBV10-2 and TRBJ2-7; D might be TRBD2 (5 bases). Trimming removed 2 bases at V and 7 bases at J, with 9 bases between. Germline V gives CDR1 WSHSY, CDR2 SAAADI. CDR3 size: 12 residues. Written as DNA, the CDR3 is TGCGCCAGCAGTGAGACTAGTTGGGAGCAGTACTTC. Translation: CASSETSWEQYF.

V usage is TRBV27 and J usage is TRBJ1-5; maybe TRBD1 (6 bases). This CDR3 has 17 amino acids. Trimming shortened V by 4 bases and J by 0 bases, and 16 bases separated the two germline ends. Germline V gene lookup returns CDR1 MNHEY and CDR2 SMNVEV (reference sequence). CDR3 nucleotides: TGTGCCAGCAGTTCTATTGAAGGACAGTTTAGCAATCAGCCCCAGCATTTT. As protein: CASSSIEGQFSNQPQHF.

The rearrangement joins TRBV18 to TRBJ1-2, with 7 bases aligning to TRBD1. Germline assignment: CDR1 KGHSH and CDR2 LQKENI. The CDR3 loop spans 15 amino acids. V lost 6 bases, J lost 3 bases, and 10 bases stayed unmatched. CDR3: CASSSDVDRHYGYTF. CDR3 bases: TGTGCCAGCTCTTCCGACGTGGACAGGCACTATGGCTACACCTTC.

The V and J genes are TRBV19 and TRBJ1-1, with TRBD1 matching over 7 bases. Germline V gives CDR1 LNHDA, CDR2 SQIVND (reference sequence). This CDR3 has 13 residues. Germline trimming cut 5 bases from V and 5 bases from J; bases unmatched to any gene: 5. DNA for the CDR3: TGTGCCAGTAGTTCCACCAGGGGGACTGAAGCTTTCTTT. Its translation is CASSSTRGTEAFF.

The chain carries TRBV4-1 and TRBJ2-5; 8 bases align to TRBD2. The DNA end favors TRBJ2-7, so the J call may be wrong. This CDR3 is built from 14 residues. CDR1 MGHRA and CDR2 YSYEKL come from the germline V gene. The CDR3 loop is CASSLREGRYEQYF. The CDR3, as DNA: TGCGCCAGCAGCCTTCGGGAGGGCCGGTACGAGCAGTACTTC.

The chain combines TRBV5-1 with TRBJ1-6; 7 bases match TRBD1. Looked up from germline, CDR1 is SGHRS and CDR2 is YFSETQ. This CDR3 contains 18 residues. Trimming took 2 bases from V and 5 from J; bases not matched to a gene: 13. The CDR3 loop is CASSLLSRGQTNNSPLHF. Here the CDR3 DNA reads TGCGCCAGCAGCTTACTTTCGAGGGGACAGACAAATAATTCACCCCTCCACTTT.

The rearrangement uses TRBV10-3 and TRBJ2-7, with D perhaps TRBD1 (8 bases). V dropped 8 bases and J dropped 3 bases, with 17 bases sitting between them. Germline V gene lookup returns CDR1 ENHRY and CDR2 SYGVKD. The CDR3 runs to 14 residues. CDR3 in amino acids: CAIGGAGGNYEQYF. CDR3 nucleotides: TGTGCCATCGGGGGGGCAGGGGGCAACTACGAGCAGTACTTC.

The CDR3 nucleotides are TGTGCCAGTAGTCGCGGGACTCCTTACAATGAGCAGTTCTTC. It codes for CASSRGTPYNEQFF. V is TRBV19 and J is TRBJ2-1; D might be TRBD2 (6 bases). The germline CDR1 and CDR2 sequences are LNHDA and SQIVND (reference sequence). The CDR3 loop spans 14 amino acids. V lost 5 bases and J lost 4, with 12 bases in between.

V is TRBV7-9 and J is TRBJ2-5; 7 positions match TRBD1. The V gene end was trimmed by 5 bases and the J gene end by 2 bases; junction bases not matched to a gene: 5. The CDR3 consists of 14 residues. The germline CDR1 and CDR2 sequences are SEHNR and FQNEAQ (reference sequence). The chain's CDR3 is CASSPQGQQETQYF. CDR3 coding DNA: TGTGCCAGCAGCCCACAGGGACAGCAAGAGACCCAGTACTTC.

The CDR3 region is CASRSQGEGVKSEKLFF. The CDR3 region has the DNA TGTGCCAGCAGATCACAGGGTGAAGGGGTAAAAAGTGAAAAACTGTTTTTT. The chain couples TRBV2 to TRBJ1-4, with TRBD1 as a possible D gene (6 bases). Trimming cost V 6 bases and J 7 bases, with 24 bases left between them. The CDR3 spans 17 residues. CDR1 and CDR2 (germline): SNHLY, FYNNEI.

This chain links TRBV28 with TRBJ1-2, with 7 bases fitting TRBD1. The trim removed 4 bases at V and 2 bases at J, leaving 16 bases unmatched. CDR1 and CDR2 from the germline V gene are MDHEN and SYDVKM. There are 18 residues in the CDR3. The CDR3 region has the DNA TGTGCCAGCAGTTGGCCCGCCAGGGGGACCCAGCTCAACTATGGCTACACCTTC. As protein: CASSWPARGTQLNYGYTF.

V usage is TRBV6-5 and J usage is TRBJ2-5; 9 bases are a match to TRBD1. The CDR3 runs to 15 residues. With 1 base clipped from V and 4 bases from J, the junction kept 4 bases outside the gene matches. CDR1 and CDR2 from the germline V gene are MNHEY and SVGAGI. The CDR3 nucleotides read TGTGCCAGCAGTTACTGGGGACAGGGTCGAGAGACCCAGTACTTC. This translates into CASSYWGQGRETQYF.

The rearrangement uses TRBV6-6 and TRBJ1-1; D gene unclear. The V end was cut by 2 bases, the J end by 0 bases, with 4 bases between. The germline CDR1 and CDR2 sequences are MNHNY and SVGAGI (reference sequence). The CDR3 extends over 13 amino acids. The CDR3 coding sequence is TGTGCCAGCAGTTACCCAGTGAACACTGAAGCTTTCTTT. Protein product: CASSYPVNTEAFF.

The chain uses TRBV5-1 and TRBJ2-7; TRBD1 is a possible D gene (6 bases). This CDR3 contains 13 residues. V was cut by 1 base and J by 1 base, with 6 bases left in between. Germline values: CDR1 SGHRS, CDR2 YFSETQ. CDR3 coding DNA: TGCGCCAGCAGCTTGCAGGGGTCCTACGAGCAGTACTTC. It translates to CASSLQGSYEQYF.